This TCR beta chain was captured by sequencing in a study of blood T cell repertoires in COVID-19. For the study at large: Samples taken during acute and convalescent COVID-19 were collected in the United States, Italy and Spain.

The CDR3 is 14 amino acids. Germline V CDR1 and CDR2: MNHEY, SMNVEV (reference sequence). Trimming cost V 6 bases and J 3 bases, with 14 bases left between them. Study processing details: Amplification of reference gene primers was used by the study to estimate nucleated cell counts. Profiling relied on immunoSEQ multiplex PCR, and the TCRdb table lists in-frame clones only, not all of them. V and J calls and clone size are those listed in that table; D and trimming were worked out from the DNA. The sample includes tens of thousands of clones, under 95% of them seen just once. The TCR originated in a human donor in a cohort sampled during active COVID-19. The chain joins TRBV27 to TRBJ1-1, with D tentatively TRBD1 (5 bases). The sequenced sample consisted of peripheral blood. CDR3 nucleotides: TGTGCCAGCAGGCCGGAAGGGGCGGACACTGAAGCTTTCTTT. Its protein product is CASRPEGADTEAFF.